This section outlines one TCR beta chain sequence together with its context. The antigen remains undetermined. Treatment denoted: about 20 received Ad26.COV2.S at low or high dose, single or two shots; 5 received placebo; per-sample allocation not given. Vaccine and placebo recipients were sampled on day 63 after the first injection. In Boston, the donor was an adult between 18-55 years of age. The data were obtained in a study of Ad26.COV2.S vaccination and SARS-CoV-2 variants. Study background: Ad26.COV2.S given intramuscularly, once or twice 56 days apart. Study-level points and caveats: Vaccine recipients showed a spike-specific TCR breadth that was higher than in placebo recipients.

The protocol was immunoSEQ multiplex PCR, while the TCRdb copy is restricted to in-frame clones and leaves out a portion. The repertoire consists of roughly 400,000 clones, with 90% occurring once and the leading ten covering less than 5.5%. CDR1 is LNHDA, CDR2 SQIVND, per germline (reference sequence). This CDR3 has 13 amino acids. Deletions cut 5 bases from V and 2 bases from J, with 9 bases between. Sequenced material: peripheral blood, taken in a trial of Ad26.COV2.S vaccine versus placebo. This sequence joins TRBV19 and TRBJ1-2; no firm D call. The clonotype was recovered from a person between 18 and 65 years old who received the Ad26.COV2.S COVID-19 vaccine or a placebo. Written as DNA, the CDR3 is TGTGCCAGTAGTCCTAGAAACAACTATGGCTACACCTTC. Residues: CASSPRNNYGYTF.